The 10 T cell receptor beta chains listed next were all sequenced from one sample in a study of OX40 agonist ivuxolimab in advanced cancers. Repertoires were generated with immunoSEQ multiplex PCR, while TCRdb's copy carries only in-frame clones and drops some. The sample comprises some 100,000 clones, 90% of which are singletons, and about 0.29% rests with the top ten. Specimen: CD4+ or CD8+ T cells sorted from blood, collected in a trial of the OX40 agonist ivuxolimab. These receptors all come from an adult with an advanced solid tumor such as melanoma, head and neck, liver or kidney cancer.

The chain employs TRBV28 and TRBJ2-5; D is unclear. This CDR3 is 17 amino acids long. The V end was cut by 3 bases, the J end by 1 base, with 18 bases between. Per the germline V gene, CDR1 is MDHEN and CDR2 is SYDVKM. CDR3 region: CASSFGALSILQETQYF. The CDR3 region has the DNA TGTGCCAGCAGTTTTGGTGCGTTGAGTATACTCCAAGAGACCCAGTACTTC.

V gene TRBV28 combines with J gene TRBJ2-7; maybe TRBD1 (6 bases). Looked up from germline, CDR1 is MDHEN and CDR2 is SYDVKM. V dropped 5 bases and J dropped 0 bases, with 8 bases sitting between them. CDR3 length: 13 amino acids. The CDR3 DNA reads TGTGCCAGCAGTACAGGGAGCTCCTACGAGCAGTACTTC. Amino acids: CASSTGSSYEQYF. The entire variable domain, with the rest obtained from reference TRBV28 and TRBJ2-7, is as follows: DVKVTQSSRYLVKRTGEKVFLECVQDMDHENMFWYRQDPGLGLRLIYFSYDVKMKEKGDIPEGYSVSREKKERFSLILESASTNQTSMYLCASSTGSSYEQYFGPGTRLTVT.

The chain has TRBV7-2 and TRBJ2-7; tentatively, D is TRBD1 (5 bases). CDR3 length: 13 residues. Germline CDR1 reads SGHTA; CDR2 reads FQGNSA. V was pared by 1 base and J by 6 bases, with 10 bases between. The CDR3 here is CASSLVRGGEQYF. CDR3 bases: TGTGCCAGCAGCTTAGTTAGGGGTGGCGAGCAGTACTTC.

CDR3 DNA: TGTGCCAGCAGTTTGAGGGCAGGGGCACAAGATACGCAGTATTTT. Its translation is CASSLRAGAQDTQYF. V usage is TRBV6-6 and J usage is TRBJ2-3, with D possibly TRBD1 on 6 matching bases. With 4 bases removed from V and 5 bases from J, the gap between germline ends came to 16 bases. Germline assignment: CDR1 MNHNY and CDR2 SVGAGI (reference sequence). The CDR3 has 15 amino acids.

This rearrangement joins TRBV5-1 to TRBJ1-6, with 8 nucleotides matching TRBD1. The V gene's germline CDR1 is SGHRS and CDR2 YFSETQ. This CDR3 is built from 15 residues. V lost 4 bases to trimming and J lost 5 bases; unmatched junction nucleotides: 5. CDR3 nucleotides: TGCGCCAGCAGCCCCGGACAGGGCGATAATTCACCCCTCCACTTT. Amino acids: CASSPGQGDNSPLHF.

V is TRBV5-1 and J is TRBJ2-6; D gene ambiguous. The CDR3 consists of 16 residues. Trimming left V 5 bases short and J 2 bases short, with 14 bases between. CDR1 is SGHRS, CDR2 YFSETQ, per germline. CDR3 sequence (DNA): TGCGCCAGCAGTGAATCTTCTGCCGCTGGGGCCAACGTCCTGACTTTC. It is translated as CASSESSAAGANVLTF.

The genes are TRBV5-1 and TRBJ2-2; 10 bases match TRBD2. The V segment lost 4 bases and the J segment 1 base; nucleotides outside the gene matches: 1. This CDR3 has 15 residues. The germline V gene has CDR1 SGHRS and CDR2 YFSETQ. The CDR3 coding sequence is TGCGCCAGCAGCGGACTAGCGGTGAACACCGGGGAGCTGTTTTTT. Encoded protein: CASSGLAVNTGELFF. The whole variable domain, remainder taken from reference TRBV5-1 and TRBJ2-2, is KAGVTQTPRYLIKTRGQQVTLSCSPISGHRSVSWYQQTPGQGLQFLFEYFSETQRNKGNFPGRFSGRQFSNSRSEMNVSTLELGDSALYLCASSGLAVNTGELFFGEGSRLTVL.

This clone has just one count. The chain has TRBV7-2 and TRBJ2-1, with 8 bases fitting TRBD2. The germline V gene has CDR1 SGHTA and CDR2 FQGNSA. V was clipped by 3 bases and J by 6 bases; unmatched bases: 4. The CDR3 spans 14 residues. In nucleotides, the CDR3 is TGTGCCAGCAGCTTGCGGGAGGTCTTCAATGAGCAGTTCTTC. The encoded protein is CASSLREVFNEQFF.

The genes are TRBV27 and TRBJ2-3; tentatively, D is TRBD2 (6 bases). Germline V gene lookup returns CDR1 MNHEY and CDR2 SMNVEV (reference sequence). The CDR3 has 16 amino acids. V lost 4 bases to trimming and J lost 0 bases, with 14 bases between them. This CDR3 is CASSWGTGTSTDTQYF. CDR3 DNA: TGTGCCAGCAGTTGGGGTACGGGGACTAGCACAGATACGCAGTATTTT.

CDR3 DNA: TGTGCCACCAGCAGAGGGTACAATGAGCAGTTCTTC. Translating it yields CATSRGYNEQFF. The chain combines TRBV15 with TRBJ2-1, with D uncertain. Trimming removed 1 base from V and 4 bases from J, with 2 bases in between. Germline loops: CDR1 LNHNV, CDR2 YYDKDF (reference sequence). This CDR3 is 12 amino acids long.